The 14 T cell receptor beta chains below all came from one sample that was sequenced in a study of blood T cell repertoires in COVID-19. Repertoires were generated with immunoSEQ multiplex PCR, while TCRdb's copy carries only in-frame clones and drops some. The sample yields 130,000 to 150,000 clones, 79% seen once. Sequencing input: peripheral blood. All receptors come from a man in his sixties with acute or convalescent COVID-19.

The rearrangement links TRBV12-3 or TRBV12-4 to TRBJ1-5; tentative D call: TRBD1 (6 bases). V gave up 5 bases and J gave up 9 bases, with 11 bases separating them. CDR3 length: 12 amino acids. The CDR3 reads CASSIQGGPQHF. The DNA of the CDR3 is TGTGCCAGCAGTATACAGGGTGGGCCCCAGCATTTT.

The CDR3 region is CASSFSGTRVPNEQFF. DNA for the CDR3: TGTGCCAGCAGTTTCTCCGGGACTAGAGTACCCAATGAGCAGTTCTTC. The chain links TRBV28 to TRBJ2-1; 8 nucleotides line up with TRBD2. After removal of 3 bases from V and 6 bases from J, the junction contained 10 bases not matched to a gene. CDR3 size: 16 residues. Per germline, CDR1 MDHEN and CDR2 SYDVKM. The entire variable domain, with the rest obtained from reference TRBV28 and TRBJ2-1, is as follows: DVKVTQSSRYLVKRTGEKVFLECVQDMDHENMFWYRQDPGLGLRLIYFSYDVKMKEKGDIPEGYSVSREKKERFSLILESASTNQTSMYLCASSFSGTRVPNEQFFGPGTRLTVL.

The rearrangement joins TRBV7-9 to TRBJ2-7; D unresolved. CDR3 size: 11 residues. The germline V gene has CDR1 SEHNR and CDR2 FQNEAQ (reference sequence). V was shortened by 5 bases and J by 5 bases, with 7 bases between the two germline ends. The CDR3 region is CASSRADEQYF. The CDR3 nucleotides are TGTGCCAGCAGCCGCGCCGACGAGCAGTACTTC.

This rearrangement joins TRBV30 to TRBJ2-3, with 8 bases identical to TRBD1. The length of the CDR3 is 15 residues. CDR1 and CDR2 from the germline V gene are GTSNPN and SVGIG (reference sequence). The V and J ends lost 0 bases and 5 bases, in that order; junction bases with no gene match: 7. The DNA of the CDR3 is TGTGCCTGGAGTGTAGAGGGCAGGGGGCTAGATACGCAGTATTTT. It codes for CAWSVEGRGLDTQYF.

The chain is built from TRBV6-2 or TRBV6-3 and TRBJ2-7, with D unclear. CDR3 size: 12 residues. CDR1 and CDR2 (germline): MNHEY, SVGEGT. V lost 4 bases, J lost 5 bases, and 9 bases lay in between. CDR3 DNA sequence: TGTGCCAGCAGTTCTACTCTCCACGAGCAGTACTTC. As protein: CASSSTLHEQYF.

This clone was recorded once. The V call is TRBV30, the J call TRBJ1-5; a possible D gene is TRBD1 (6 bases). V lost 5 bases and J lost 7, with 15 bases in between. The CDR3 runs 13 residues. Germline V gives CDR1 GTSNPN, CDR2 SVGIG (reference sequence). The CDR3 protein is CAWEGGHGQPQHF. The CDR3 nucleotides are TGTGCCTGGGAGGGGGGGCACGGGCAGCCCCAGCATTTT.

J is TRBJ2-2 and V is TRBV7-2, with a tentative D call TRBD2 (6 bases). This CDR3 contains 16 residues. Per germline, CDR1 SGHTA and CDR2 FQGNSA. Trimming removed 2 bases at V and 0 bases at J, with 10 bases between. The CDR3 nucleotides are TGTGCCAGCAGCTTAATGGCGGGATCGAACACCGGGGAGCTGTTTTTT. It is translated as CASSLMAGSNTGELFF.

The CDR3 region is CASSQQGRNTIYF. CDR3 nucleotide sequence: TGTGCCAGCAGCCAACAGGGGAGAAACACCATATATTTT. The chain uses TRBV3-1 (or the pseudogene TRBV3-2) and TRBJ1-3, with D possibly TRBD1 on 6 matching bases. Trimming took 2 bases from V and 5 from J, leaving 7 bases between them. CDR1 is LGHDT, CDR2 YNNKEL, per germline (reference sequence). The length of the CDR3 is 13 residues.

The rearrangement uses TRBV15 and TRBJ2-1, with 8 bases matching TRBD2. The J segment lost 7 bases and the V segment lost 5 bases, leaving 10 bases of the junction unmatched. CDR3 length: 15 residues. From germline, CDR1 is LNHNV and CDR2 YYDKDF (reference sequence). Here the CDR3 reads CATSPQRENVNEQFF. The CDR3 DNA reads TGTGCCACCAGCCCCCAGCGGGAGAACGTGAATGAGCAGTTCTTC.

This chain uses TRBV6-5 with TRBJ1-4; D may be TRBD1 (5 bases). The V and J ends lost 7 bases and 6 bases respectively, with 18 bases between them. Germline V gene lookup returns CDR1 MNHEY and CDR2 SVGAGI. This CDR3 region has 15 residues. The CDR3 region is CASKPGGRRDEKLFF. CDR3 nucleotides: TGTGCCAGCAAACCCGGGGGGAGGCGGGATGAAAAACTGTTTTTT.

This chain joins TRBV7-2 and TRBJ2-7; possibly TRBD1 for D (5 bases). Germline V gives CDR1 SGHTA, CDR2 FQGNSA. V shed 3 bases and J shed 1 base, with 7 bases lying between them. The CDR3 runs 13 residues. The CDR3 loop is CASSLDTSYEQYF. CDR3 nucleotide sequence: TGTGCCAGCAGCTTGGACACATCCTACGAGCAGTACTTC.

The V gene is TRBV7-9, the J gene TRBJ1-1, with unresolved D. The V end was cut by 5 bases, the J end by 8 bases, with 12 bases between. The CDR3 has 12 amino acids. Germline V gives CDR1 SEHNR, CDR2 FQNEAQ (reference sequence). CDR3 DNA: TGTGCCAGCAGCCTCCAGACACCAGAAGCTTTCTTT. Translated: CASSLQTPEAFF.

This clone was observed a single time. The chain joins TRBV4-2 to TRBJ1-4; D uncertain. The germline CDR1 and CDR2 sequences are LGHNA and YNFKEQ. The CDR3 contains 15 residues. V was trimmed by 0 bases and J by 8 bases, leaving 13 bases between them. The CDR3 DNA sequence: TGTGCCAGCAGCCAAGATGGGAGGGTAATCGAAAAACTGTTTTTT. It codes for CASSQDGRVIEKLFF.

CDR3: CASTLLAGSSYNEQFF. The CDR3 bases are TGTGCCAGCACCCTTCTAGCGGGTAGCTCCTACAATGAGCAGTTCTTC. The V and J genes are TRBV2 and TRBJ2-1, with TRBD2 matching 8 bases. The V gene end was trimmed by 7 bases and the J gene end by 0 bases; junction bases not matched to a gene: 8. CDR3 length equals 16 residues. Germline V lookup: CDR1 SNHLY, CDR2 FYNNEI.